The clone carrying this T cell receptor beta chain was picked up a small number of times. Its antigen remains unidentified. The data stem from a study of vaccination and CD4 T cells after COVID-19. Study-wide background: Nasal swab PCR showed SARS-CoV-2 in convalescent patients, about 9 with mild and one with severe disease.

V was pared by 6 bases and J by 0 bases, with 11 bases between. The germline V gene has CDR1 MNHNS and CDR2 SASEGT. The CDR3 has 15 amino acids. With the Oncomine TCR Beta short-read assay, DNA from cultured CD4+ T cells was sequenced. One entry per CDR3 protein, called by TCRdb with MiXCR from the PCR reads. The sample consists of over 15,000 distinct CDR3 sequences, about 38% of them appearing once. Study outcomes and limitations: Convalescent patients' median share of reactive clones seen only post-vaccination was around 90%. Within convalescent individuals, 304 out of 307 vaccine-specific clones proved to be spike mono-reactive.

As for treatment: roughly ten-day PBMC culture with coronavirus spike peptide pools or control peptides (ViraFEST assay). The source material was cultured CD4+ T cells from blood. The receptor was isolated from a human donor with COVID-19. The genes are TRBV6-1 and TRBJ2-2; D is tentatively TRBD1 or TRBD2 (6 bases each). CDR3 nucleotides: TGTGCCAGCAGGAGGGGGGAGCCGAACACCGGGGAGCTGTTTTTT. This encodes CASRRGEPNTGELFF.